This is a list of T cell receptor beta chains from one sample in a study of blood T cell repertoires in COVID-19. Repertoires were generated with immunoSEQ multiplex PCR, while TCRdb's copy carries only in-frame clones and drops some. The sample lists around 160,000 clones, over 80% occurring once. The sequencing sample was made of PBMCs or T cells enriched from blood (not recorded which). Every receptor here comes from a woman between 45 and 60 years old who had been exposed to COVID-19. The CDR3 runs from the conserved cysteine through the conserved F or W.

TRBV5-1,TRBJ1-2,CASSTGTGVGYTF
TRBV11-2,TRBJ1-2,CASSFDRGDYGYTF
TRBV7-8,TRBJ2-4,CASNLGVGGNIQYF
TRBV29-1,TRBJ2-1,CSVEPLGEQFF
TRBV14,TRBJ2-1,CASSPPAGFNLGNEQFF
TRBV5-4,TRBJ1-1,CASSLQTGEGTEAFF
TRBV29-1,TRBJ1-2,CSVDSRTGGASNYGYTF
TRBV9,TRBJ1-3,CASSESTGDSSGNTIYF
TRBV10-3,TRBJ1-2,CAISESPVNYGYTF
TRBV4-3,TRBJ2-7,CASSPTGASYEQYF
TRBV5-4,TRBJ1-2,CASSSAGQVYGYTF
TRBV7-2,TRBJ1-2,CASSSGTYHGYTF
TRBV6-5,TRBJ2-7,CASSYDQRRYEQYF
TRBV18,TRBJ1-4,CASSPRSQGNEKLFF
TRBV15,TRBJ2-7,CATSSPTGKRYEQYF
TRBV19,TRBJ1-2,CATKPGQGMPGYGYTF
TRBV9,TRBJ1-1,CASSVQAGNTEAFF
TRBV7-8,TRBJ2-3,CASSLGRRGLSTDTQYF
TRBV5-1,TRBJ1-2,CASSVRDTYGYTF
TRBV3-1/TRBV3-2,TRBJ1-2,CASSQPGRLYGYTF
TRBV6-5,TRBJ1-2,CASSPYQGGGYTF
TRBV6-5,TRBJ1-3,CASSSGQTGNTIYF
TRBV12-2,TRBJ2-2,CASRFWDKGSGELFF
TRBV7-2,TRBJ2-7,CASSPRAGPYEQYF
TRBV9,TRBJ1-6,CASSVGADSPLHF